These 21 T cell receptor beta chains came from one sample sequenced in a study of blood T cell repertoires in COVID-19. Assay used: immunoSEQ multiplex PCR; TCRdb lists only in-frame clones, some missing. The sample shows roughly 430,000 clones, 88% of them seen only once. The sequenced sample consisted of PBMCs or T cells enriched from blood (not recorded which). Receptor source: a woman between 35 and 50 years old with acute COVID-19.

The gene calls are TRBV10-3 and TRBJ1-5; tentative D call: TRBD1 (5 bases). This CDR3 spans 16 amino acids. V was clipped by 3 bases and J by 2 bases, with 14 bases between them. From germline, CDR1 is ENHRY and CDR2 SYGVKD. CDR3 protein: CAISEGLGEGNQPQHF. The CDR3 bases are TGTGCCATCAGTGAAGGTTTGGGGGAGGGCAATCAGCCCCAGCATTTT.

This clone appeared a few times. This rearrangement joins TRBV30 to TRBJ1-5; 9 bases are a match to TRBD1. The germline CDR1 and CDR2 sequences are GTSNPN and SVGIG (reference sequence). The CDR3 sequence is 15 residues long. V shed 2 bases and J 7 bases; nucleotides not matched to a gene: 9. The CDR3 region is CAWSPRDRAGQPQHF. CDR3 sequence (DNA): TGTGCCTGGAGTCCCCGGGACAGGGCCGGACAGCCCCAGCATTTT.

The V gene is TRBV2, the J gene TRBJ2-2, with 8 bases fitting TRBD1. J gave up 6 bases and V 5 bases, and 5 bases lay outside the gene matches. Germline CDR1 and CDR2: SNHLY and FYNNEI. The CDR3 totals 14 residues. CDR3 region: CASSTGQGPGELFF. CDR3 coding DNA: TGTGCCAGCAGTACAGGACAGGGTCCCGGGGAGCTGTTTTTT.

V usage is TRBV19 and J usage is TRBJ1-3; the D is unclear. CDR1 and CDR2 (germline): LNHDA, SQIVND (reference sequence). This CDR3 has 14 residues. Trimming shortened V by 6 bases and J by 4 bases, and 13 bases separated the two germline ends. The DNA for the CDR3 is TGTGCCAGTAGAATATGGGCGTCCGGAAACACCATATATTTT. Protein product: CASRIWASGNTIYF.

The chain is built from TRBV12-3 or TRBV12-4 and TRBJ2-2; D may be TRBD2 (6 bases). The CDR3 sequence is 13 residues long. The V and J ends lost 5 bases and 6 bases respectively, with 10 bases between them. The CDR3 DNA is TGTGCCAGCAGTCCTGGGACTCCCGGGGAGCTGTTTTTT. Its translation: CASSPGTPGELFF.

J is TRBJ2-7 and V is TRBV12-3 or TRBV12-4; no definite D call. V lost 2 bases and J lost 6, with 11 bases in between. This CDR3 is built from 13 residues. DNA for the CDR3: TGTGCCAGCAGTTTATATGCTCGGAGCGAGCAGTACTTC. Translated: CASSLYARSEQYF.

The chain is built from TRBV5-1 and TRBJ2-5, with 7 bases matching TRBD1. CDR1 and CDR2 (germline): SGHRS, YFSETQ. The CDR3 totals 15 residues. V trimming: 2 bases; J trimming: 5 bases; junction bases outside the gene matches: 9. CDR3: CASSFDREGEETQYF. In nucleotides, the CDR3 is TGCGCCAGCAGCTTTGACAGGGAAGGCGAGGAGACCCAGTACTTC. Drawing the rest from reference TRBV5-1 and TRBJ2-5, the complete variable domain is KAGVTQTPRYLIKTRGQQVTLSCSPISGHRSVSWYQQTPGQGLQFLFEYFSETQRNKGNFPGRFSGRQFSNSRSEMNVSTLELGDSALYLCASSFDREGEETQYFGPGTRLLVL.

The V and J genes are TRBV5-6 and TRBJ1-6; TRBD1 might be the D (5 bases). V gave up 0 bases and J gave up 6 bases, with 10 bases separating them. The CDR3 loop spans 15 amino acids. Germline values: CDR1 SGHDT, CDR2 YYEEEE. The CDR3 spells CASSLVRGSNSPLHF. The CDR3 bases are TGTGCCAGCAGCTTGGTGCGGGGGAGTAATTCACCCCTCCACTTT. Filled out from reference TRBV5-6 and TRBJ1-6, the complete variable domain reads DAGVTQSPTHLIKTRGQQVTLRCSPKSGHDTVSWYQQALGQGPQFIFQYYEEEERQRGNFPDRFSGHQFPNYSSELNVNALLLGDSALYLCASSLVRGSNSPLHFGNGTRLTVT.

This chain connects TRBV10-3 to TRBJ1-5, with a tentative D call TRBD1 (5 bases). CDR1 ENHRY and CDR2 SYGVKD come from the germline V gene. The ends were cut back, 1 base at V and 8 bases at J, with 9 bases in the middle. The CDR3 loop spans 13 amino acids. The CDR3 sequence is CAISEYKGKPQHF. The CDR3 DNA reads TGTGCCATCAGTGAGTACAAGGGGAAGCCCCAGCATTTT.

The chain recombines TRBV6-5 with TRBJ2-3; a weak D match, TRBD2 (6 bases). This CDR3 has 11 amino acids. Germline V gene lookup returns CDR1 MNHEY and CDR2 SVGAGI. V was cut by 5 bases and J by 8 bases, with 8 bases left in between. CDR3 sequence (DNA): TGTGCCAGCAGTCCCGGGGGTACGCAGTATTTT. Protein sequence: CASSPGGTQYF.

The CDR3 is CASREPGQGVDTIYF. In DNA, the CDR3 is TGTGCCAGCAGGGAGCCGGGACAGGGGGTCGACACCATATATTTT. The V gene is TRBV2, the J gene TRBJ1-3, with TRBD1 matching 11 bases. Trimming cost V 6 bases and J 8 bases; bases outside gene matches: 9. From germline, CDR1 is SNHLY and CDR2 FYNNEI. The CDR3 spans 15 residues.

This chain connects TRBV11-2 to TRBJ1-1; the match to TRBD1 covers 10 bases. Germline V gives CDR1 SGHAT, CDR2 FQNNGV. V shed 5 bases, J shed 7 bases, and the junction held 10 bases outside the gene matches. This CDR3 is built from 15 residues. Here the CDR3 reads CASSPMTGGRIEAFF. DNA of the CDR3: TGTGCCAGCAGCCCGATGACAGGGGGCAGAATTGAAGCTTTCTTT. Full variable domain (rest looked up from reference TRBV11-2 and TRBJ1-1): EAGVAQSPRYKIIEKRQSVAFWCNPISGHATLYWYQQILGQGPKLLIQFQNNGVVDDSQLPKDRFSAERLKGVDSTLKIQPAKLEDSAVYLCASSPMTGGRIEAFFGQGTRLTVV.

On this clone itself: The same CDR3 is also encoded by other DNA sequences in this sample. As DNA, the CDR3 is TGTGCCAGCAGCCTAGGACAGTTGAACACTGAAGCTTTCTTT. This sequence encodes CASSLGQLNTEAFF. The V call is TRBV7-2, the J call TRBJ1-1; possible D gene TRBD1, 6 bases. The CDR3 sequence is 14 residues long. Germline V CDR1 and CDR2: SGHTA, FQGNSA. V lost 5 bases, J lost 0 bases, and 10 bases lay in between.

This clone showed up just once. V and J are TRBV9 and TRBJ2-1; 8 nucleotides align to TRBD1. CDR3 length: 15 residues. Germline loops: CDR1 SGDLS, CDR2 YYNGEE. The J segment lost 9 bases and the V segment lost 3 bases, leaving 11 bases of the junction unmatched. The CDR3 DNA reads as TGTGCCAGCAGCGCCCGGACAGGGTCCGATAGTGAGCAGTTCTTC. This gives the protein CASSARTGSDSEQFF.

This chain uses TRBV5-1 with TRBJ2-7; TRBD2 matches 7 bases. With V trimmed by 0 bases and J by 6 bases, 9 bases remained unmatched. Germline V gene data show CDR1 as SGHRS and CDR2 as YFSETQ. The CDR3 has 15 amino acids. The CDR3 sequence is CASSLEASGTLEQYF. The CDR3 nucleotides read TGCGCCAGCAGCTTGGAGGCTAGCGGTACTCTCGAGCAGTACTTC.

The chain joins TRBV2 to TRBJ2-7; weak D call: TRBD1 (6 bases). This CDR3 has 13 residues. Germline V gene lookup returns CDR1 SNHLY and CDR2 FYNNEI. V shed 4 bases and J shed 2 bases, with 9 bases lying between them. The CDR3 reads CASSGGDTYEQYF. The CDR3 DNA reads as TGTGCCAGCAGTGGAGGGGACACCTACGAGCAGTACTTC.

The rearrangement joins TRBV7-8 to TRBJ1-2, with D possibly TRBD1 on 5 matching bases. Trimming shortened V by 3 bases and J by 7 bases, and 15 bases separated the two germline ends. The germline gives CDR1 SGHVS, CDR2 FQNEAQ. The CDR3 is 14 amino acids. The DNA of the CDR3 is TGTGCCAGCAGCTTTGCAGGGAGGGAGGGTGGCTACACCTTC. This sequence encodes CASSFAGREGGYTF.

This clone was recorded once. The chain employs TRBV18 and TRBJ1-3; 7 bases map to TRBD1. V was pared by 2 bases and J by 0 bases, with 4 bases of the junction left unmatched. Germline V gene lookup returns CDR1 KGHSH and CDR2 LQKENI. CDR3 size: 16 residues. The CDR3 bases are TGTGCCAGCTCACCAGTTGGACAGGCCTCTGGAAACACCATATATTTT. Amino acid sequence: CASSPVGQASGNTIYF.

This clone was seen a few times. The chain uses TRBV29-1 and TRBJ2-1, with D possibly being TRBD1 (5 bases). Germline CDR1 is SQVTM and CDR2 is ANQGSEA. Trimming left V 0 bases short and J 3 bases short, with 9 bases between. The CDR3 totals 14 residues. CDR3 residues: CSVEDRQYYNEQFF. The CDR3 DNA reads TGCAGCGTTGAAGATCGACAGTACTACAATGAGCAGTTCTTC.

The chain couples TRBV10-2 to TRBJ2-1; tentatively, D is TRBD2 (6 bases). Per germline, CDR1 WSHSY and CDR2 SAAADI. CDR3 length: 15 residues. The V end lost 4 bases, the J end lost 1 base, and 11 bases lay between the germline ends. CDR3 in DNA: TGCGCCAGCAGTGTGACGGGGGATTCCTACAATGAGCAGTTCTTC. Amino acid sequence: CASSVTGDSYNEQFF.

DNA for the CDR3: TGCGCCAGCAGCGAGGGCTTGGTCAGGACCACAGATACGCAGTATTTT. Protein sequence: CASSEGLVRTTDTQYF. The genes are TRBV5-1 and TRBJ2-3, with a possible D match to TRBD2 (5 bases). The germline V and J ends were trimmed by 4 bases and 2 bases, with 17 bases remaining between them. Per germline, CDR1 SGHRS and CDR2 YFSETQ. This CDR3 region has 16 residues.